The next 6 T cell receptor beta chains were all read from a single sample in a study of cytomegalovirus exposure and HLA in healthy donors. The PCR ran on 60 Vbeta and 13 Jbeta primers. The repertoire was sequenced with immunoSEQ multiplex PCR; TCRdb's copy has only in-frame clones and lacks some. The sample lists about 150,000 clones, nearly 80% seen once, with roughly 13% in the top ten. Input material: PBMCs. These TCRs come from a man aged 30-40 years in good health and CMV-seropositive.

The chain is built from TRBV30 and TRBJ2-7; 7 bases fit TRBD2. V was clipped by 1 base and J by 2 bases; unmatched bases: 8. The CDR3 covers 15 residues. In germline, CDR1 is GTSNPN, CDR2 SVGIG (reference sequence). The CDR3 protein is CAWSGSAGRAYEQYF. CDR3 in DNA: TGTGCCTGGAGTGGATCAGCGGGGAGGGCCTACGAGCAGTACTTC.

The CDR3 is CASSLALITDTQYF. CDR3 coding DNA: TGCGCCAGCAGCTTGGCCCTAATCACAGATACGCAGTATTTT. V is TRBV5-1 and J is TRBJ2-3, with D hard to call. The CDR3 totals 14 residues. The V end lost 0 bases, the J end lost 2 bases, and 7 bases lay between the germline ends. Germline CDR1 is SGHRS and CDR2 is YFSETQ.

The chain couples TRBV28 to TRBJ2-1; D may be TRBD2 (6 bases). There are 13 residues in the CDR3. The V gene's germline CDR1 is MDHEN and CDR2 SYDVKM. V lost 6 bases and J lost 5, with 11 bases in between. CDR3 nucleotide sequence: TGTGCCAGCAGCCTGACTAGTAACAATGAGCAGTTCTTC. This encodes CASSLTSNNEQFF.

The chain links TRBV28 to TRBJ1-2; D perhaps matches TRBD1 (6 bases). The V and J ends lost 6 bases and 8 bases respectively, with 22 bases between them. The CDR3 runs 15 residues. The germline V gene has CDR1 MDHEN and CDR2 SYDVKM. CDR3 nucleotides: TGTGCCAGCAGGCCCCCTCTTAACAGGGTCGACGGCTACACCTTC. It specifies CASRPPLNRVDGYTF.

The chain has TRBV28 and TRBJ1-2, with D hard to call. The CDR3 totals 14 residues. Between the trimmed V and J ends, which lost 5 bases and 2 bases, there was a span of 12 bases. Germline CDR1 reads MDHEN; CDR2 reads SYDVKM. The CDR3 nucleotides are TGTGCCAGCAGTCCCCCAGATTGGAACTATGGCTACACCTTC. This gives the protein CASSPPDWNYGYTF.

J is TRBJ2-5 and V is TRBV14, with D possibly being TRBD2 (6 bases). The germline CDR1 and CDR2 sequences are SGHDN and FVKESK. Deletions cut 3 bases from V and 8 bases from J, with 10 bases between. The CDR3 is made up of 12 amino acids. As DNA, the CDR3 is TGTGCCAGCAGCCAGGGACTCACAACCCAGTACTTC. It translates to CASSQGLTTQYF.